The source of this T cell receptor (beta chain) is a study of blood T cell repertoires in COVID-19. Study overall: Both acute and convalescent COVID-19 samples were obtained from the United States, Italy and Spain. T cells, B-cell-depleted T cells, or PBMCs provided the cDNA or gDNA that served as material.

Per the original data handling: How many nucleated cells were present was estimated from reference gene primer amplification. The assay was immunoSEQ multiplex PCR, and TCRdb's table has in-frame clones only and misses some. V and J calls and clone size follow that table, whereas D and trimming were derived from the DNA. The sample gives approximately 150,000 clones, roughly 80% of which show up once; roughly 19% is in the top ten. Regarding this clone: This sample includes further DNA sequences coding for the same CDR3.

The specimen was peripheral blood. The receptor was derived from a woman over 75 with acute or convalescent COVID-19.

CDR3 amino acids: CASSPTGTYEQYF. The CDR3 bases are TGTGCCAGCAGCCCGACGGGGACCTACGAGCAGTACTTC. The J gene is TRBJ2-7, the V gene TRBV5-4; possibly TRBD2 for D (5 bases). The CDR3 totals 13 residues. The V gene lost 4 bases and the J gene lost 2 bases, with 10 bases spanning the gap. Germline-derived CDR1 and CDR2 are SGHNT and YYREEE (reference sequence).